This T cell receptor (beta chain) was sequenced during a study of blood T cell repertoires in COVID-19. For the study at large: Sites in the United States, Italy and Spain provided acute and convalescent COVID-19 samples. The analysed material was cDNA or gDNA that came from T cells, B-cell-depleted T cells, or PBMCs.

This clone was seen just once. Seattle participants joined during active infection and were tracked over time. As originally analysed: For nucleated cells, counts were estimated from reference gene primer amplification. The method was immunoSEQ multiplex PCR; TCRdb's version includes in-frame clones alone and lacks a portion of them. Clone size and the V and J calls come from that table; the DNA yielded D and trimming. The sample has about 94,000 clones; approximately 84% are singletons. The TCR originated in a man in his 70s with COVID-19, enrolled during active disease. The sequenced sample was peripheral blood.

The CDR3 sequence: CASSLGQSYNEQFF. DNA for the CDR3: TGCGCCAGCAGCTTAGGACAGTCCTACAATGAGCAGTTCTTC. The chain employs TRBV5-1 and TRBJ2-1, with a weak D call TRBD1 (6 bases). In germline, CDR1 is SGHRS, CDR2 YFSETQ. The CDR3 has 14 amino acids. V was pared by 2 bases and J by 1 base, with 7 bases between. Based on the CDR3 plus reference TRBV5-1 and TRBJ2-1, the full variable domain is KAGVTQTPRYLIKTRGQQVTLSCSPISGHRSVSWYQQTPGQGLQFLFEYFSETQRNKGNFPGRFSGRQFSNSRSEMNVSTLELGDSALYLCASSLGQSYNEQFFGPGTRLTVL.